These 22 T cell receptor beta chains were all obtained from the same sample, sequenced in a study of cytomegalovirus exposure and HLA in healthy donors. The PCR had 60 Vbeta and 13 Jbeta primers. Libraries were prepared by immunoSEQ multiplex PCR; TCRdb keeps only in-frame clonotypes and omits some of them. The data contain about 140,000 clones, 73% of them seen just once; the ten biggest clones take up around 1.2%. Specimen: PBMCs. These TCRs come from a woman aged 40 to 50 in good health and CMV-seronegative.

The chain is built from TRBV19 and TRBJ2-3; D may be TRBD1 (5 bases). This CDR3 spans 15 amino acids. Germline assignment: CDR1 LNHDA and CDR2 SQIVND (reference sequence). The V end was cut by 1 base, the J end by 5 bases, with 13 bases between. The CDR3 DNA reads as TGTGCCAGTAGTATAGCCCTTCAGGGTGGAGATACGCAGTATTTT. Translated: CASSIALQGGDTQYF.

As concerns this clone: The junction departs from the called germline gene at one end, perhaps through a read error. The chain employs TRBV7-9 and TRBJ2-2; D may be TRBD1 (5 bases). Germline V CDR1 and CDR2: SEHNR, FQNEAQ (reference sequence). This CDR3 region has 17 residues. CDR3 residues: CSSSLGSRARRDGELFF. DNA for the CDR3: TGTTCCAGCAGCTTAGGTAGCAGGGCGAGGAGAGACGGGGAGCTGTTTTTT.

The CDR3 spells CASSQGDRNQGYTF. In nucleotides, the CDR3 is TGTGCCAGCAGCCAAGGGGACAGGAATCAGGGCTACACCTTC. This chain connects TRBV4-2 to TRBJ1-2; 8 bases agree with TRBD1. The germline CDR1 and CDR2 sequences are LGHNA and YNFKEQ. This CDR3 has 14 amino acids. V lost 1 base to trimming and J lost 8 bases; unmatched junction nucleotides: 6.

About this clone itself: The germline gene is not matched at one end of the junction; a read error may be the cause. At the DNA level, this CDR3 is encoded by other sequences in the same sample as well. The rearrangement uses TRBV7-9 and TRBJ1-2, with 8 bases that match TRBD1. The CDR3 runs 15 residues. Germline CDR1 is SEHNR and CDR2 is FQNEAQ (reference sequence). The CDR3 nucleotides read TGCGCCAGCAGCTTCGCCGGACAGGGCGGCTATGGCTACACCTTC. Its translation: CASSFAGQGGYGYTF.

This clone turned up a few times. The V call is TRBV6-5, the J call TRBJ1-4, with 8 bases matching TRBD1. CDR3 length: 15 amino acids. V lost 2 bases to trimming and J lost 3 bases; unmatched junction nucleotides: 2. Germline lookup yields CDR1 MNHEY and CDR2 SVGAGI. The CDR3, as DNA: TGTGCCAGCAGTTACCGGACAGGGTCTAATGAAAAACTGTTTTTT. Amino acids: CASSYRTGSNEKLFF.

This clone was recorded only once. The chain has TRBV19 and TRBJ2-7; 7 positions agree with TRBD1. Germline V gene data show CDR1 as LNHDA and CDR2 as SQIVND (reference sequence). This CDR3 has 14 residues. Trimming at V came to 5 bases and at J to 2 bases, leaving 6 bases not matched to a gene. CDR3 loop: CASSAYRGPYEQYF. The CDR3 DNA follows: TGTGCCAGTAGTGCGTACAGGGGACCCTACGAGCAGTACTTC.

This clone appeared a single time. V is TRBV19 and J is TRBJ2-2; 8 bases align to TRBD2. CDR3 length: 15 amino acids. The germline V gene encodes CDR1 LNHDA and CDR2 SQIVND (reference sequence). V was pared by 7 bases and J by 6 bases, with 10 bases of the junction left unmatched. CDR3 DNA: TGTGCCAGTAAGGACGGGGGGGCCGGAGCCGGGGAGCTGTTTTTT. It translates to CASKDGGAGAGELFF.

The chain combines TRBV2 with TRBJ1-2; tentatively, D is TRBD1 (5 bases). CDR3 size: 14 residues. Germline CDR1 and CDR2: SNHLY and FYNNEI. V was clipped by 6 bases and J by 0 bases, with 11 bases between them. The CDR3 is CASRGRGSNYGYTF. The CDR3 DNA follows: TGTGCCAGCAGGGGAAGGGGATCTAACTATGGCTACACCTTC.

This chain links TRBV5-1 with TRBJ2-5; 7 bases are a match to TRBD1. This CDR3 comprises 13 residues. V dropped 5 bases and J dropped 5; count of bases not matched to a gene: 6. Germline V CDR1 and CDR2: SGHRS, YFSETQ. In nucleotides, the CDR3 is TGCGCCAGCAGAGATACAGGGGCGGAGACCCAGTACTTC. Amino acid sequence: CASRDTGAETQYF.

This rearrangement joins TRBV18 to TRBJ1-1; 7 bases are shared with TRBD1. Germline CDR1 reads KGHSH; CDR2 reads LQKENI. This CDR3 comprises 14 residues. The V gene end was trimmed by 4 bases and the J gene end by 10 bases; junction bases not matched to a gene: 12. The CDR3 DNA reads as TGTGCCAGCTCACGGGGCCACGACAGGGATCGAGCTTTCTTT. The encoded protein is CASSRGHDRDRAFF.

The V and J genes are TRBV5-1 and TRBJ2-3; TRBD1 might be the D (5 bases). Germline V lookup: CDR1 SGHRS, CDR2 YFSETQ. CDR3 length equals 16 residues. The V end lost 4 bases, the J end lost 4 bases, and 19 bases lay between the germline ends. The CDR3 loop is CASSPMGPPRADTQYF. CDR3 sequence (DNA): TGCGCCAGCAGCCCGATGGGGCCACCTAGGGCAGATACGCAGTATTTT.

The gene calls are TRBV6-5 and TRBJ1-2; D call uncertain. Trimming left V 6 bases short and J 6 bases short, with 11 bases between. This CDR3 is built from 12 residues. Germline V CDR1 and CDR2: MNHEY, SVGAGI. CDR3: CASRDDGDGYTF. The CDR3 coding sequence is TGTGCCAGCAGAGACGACGGAGATGGCTACACCTTC.

This clone showed up just a few times. V and J are TRBV2 and TRBJ2-3; no clear D gene. V lost 5 bases and J 6 bases, leaving 9 bases between the germline ends. This CDR3 has 12 residues. Germline-derived CDR1 and CDR2 are SNHLY and FYNNEI. The CDR3 DNA sequence: TGTGCCAGCAGTTTCGAGAGGGATACGCAGTATTTT. Encoded protein: CASSFERDTQYF.

The chain carries TRBV27 and TRBJ1-2; 7 bases align to TRBD1. This CDR3 contains 13 residues. Germline V gene sequence: CDR1 MNHEY, CDR2 SMNVEV (reference sequence). V dropped 6 bases and J dropped 13; count of bases not matched to a gene: 14. The CDR3: CASSKRDRVEFTF. In DNA form, the CDR3 reads TGTGCCAGCAGCAAACGAGACAGGGTCGAGTTCACCTTC.

V gene TRBV7-9 combines with J gene TRBJ2-2; 7 bases are a match to TRBD1. The CDR3 is 13 residues long. Trimming took 6 bases from V and 3 from J; bases not matched to a gene: 1. From germline, CDR1 is SEHNR and CDR2 FQNEAQ (reference sequence). The CDR3 DNA sequence: TGTGCCAGCAGGGGGACAGACACCGGGGAGCTGTTTTTT. It specifies CASRGTDTGELFF.

This clone was recorded a few times. The chain employs TRBV4-1 and TRBJ2-2, with D possibly being TRBD2 (7 bases). Germline V gene data show CDR1 as MGHRA and CDR2 as YSYEKL. The V end was cut by 1 base, the J end by 4 bases, with 16 bases between. The CDR3 extends over 17 amino acids. CDR3 in DNA: TGCGCCAGCAGCCAAGGTCGTGGGGGGGGCCTCACCGGGGAGCTGTTTTTT. The encoded protein is CASSQGRGGGLTGELFF.

The chain has TRBV27 and TRBJ1-1; 7 nucleotides line up with TRBD1. CDR3 length: 15 amino acids. Looked up from germline, CDR1 is MNHEY and CDR2 is SMNVEV (reference sequence). The V and J ends lost 6 bases and 0 bases, in that order; junction bases with no gene match: 7. In nucleotides, the CDR3 is TGTGCCAGCAGGGGGACAGATTCTATGAACACTGAAGCTTTCTTT. Translated: CASRGTDSMNTEAFF.

The chain recombines TRBV13 with TRBJ2-1, with 10 bases identical to TRBD1. V lost 4 bases to trimming and J lost 8 bases; unmatched junction nucleotides: 5. Per the germline V gene, CDR1 is PRHDT and CDR2 is FYEKMQ (reference sequence). This CDR3 has 14 residues. The CDR3 coding sequence is TGTGCCAGCAGCTCCAGACAGGGGGCCTATGAGCAGTTCTTC. It codes for CASSSRQGAYEQFF.

This clone was seen more than once but under ten times. The chain couples TRBV19 to TRBJ2-1, with TRBD2 identical over 7 bases. The germline V gene has CDR1 LNHDA and CDR2 SQIVND (reference sequence). V was pared by 1 base and J by 2 bases, with 11 bases of the junction left unmatched. This CDR3 spans 18 amino acids. CDR3 in DNA: TGTGCCAGTAGTATAGGTACGCGACTAGCAGTAGCCTACAATGAGCAGTTCTTC. Its protein is CASSIGTRLAVAYNEQFF.

The chain carries TRBV5-1 and TRBJ1-4, with 11 bases matching TRBD1. The CDR3 is 15 amino acids. CDR1 is SGHRS and CDR2 is YFSETQ in the germline V gene. J was trimmed by 5 bases and V by 4 bases; bases with no gene match: 4. This CDR3 reads CASSIGDRGNEKLFF. The DNA of the CDR3 is TGCGCCAGCAGCATAGGGGACAGGGGGAATGAAAAACTGTTTTTT.

V gene TRBV2 combines with J gene TRBJ1-5; no reliable D call. CDR3 length: 14 amino acids. The V gene's germline CDR1 is SNHLY and CDR2 FYNNEI. The V and J ends lost 2 bases and 2 bases respectively, with 7 bases between them. The CDR3 protein is CASSELEGNQPQHF. The CDR3 region has the DNA TGTGCCAGCAGTGAACTGGAGGGCAATCAGCCCCAGCATTTT.

This chain joins TRBV6-5 and TRBJ1-5; D possibly corresponds to TRBD1 (5 bases). The germline V and J ends were trimmed by 6 bases and 7 bases, with 10 bases remaining between them. Germline lookup yields CDR1 MNHEY and CDR2 SVGAGI. This CDR3 contains 12 residues. CDR3 DNA: TGTGCCAGCAGCAGACAGAAACAGCCCCAGCATTTT. Its protein is CASSRQKQPQHF.